This is a list of T cell receptor beta chains from one sample in a study of beta chain features in type 1 diabetes. Measured with immunoSEQ multiplex PCR; TCRdb has only the in-frame clones, and not every one. The data hold some 160,000 clones, with around 9.7% observed a single time. Sequencing was done on a sample of central memory CD4+ T cells from blood. These receptor sequences come from a young woman with type 1 diabetes. Both conserved end residues are part of each CDR3. Fields, in order: J gene, V gene, clone size, D gene, CDR3 length, CDR3 protein, CDR3 DNA. A D gene is named only where the DNA matches it firmly. Part of the rows lack a size; the others show once, few, many or a class for expanded clones.

J: TRBJ2-7; V: TRBV6-1; size: few; D: TRBD1; length: 13; CDR3: CATSDRGSYEQYF; DNA: TGTGCCACCTCGGACAGGGGATCCTACGAGCAGTACTTC
J: TRBJ2-5; V: TRBV7-2; size: few; D: NA; length: 12; CDR3: CASSSIRETQYF; DNA: TGTGCCAGCAGCAGCATTCGAGAGACCCAGTACTTC
J: TRBJ2-3; V: TRBV19; size: few; D: NA; length: 13; CDR3: CASSIQGADTQYF; DNA: TGTGCCAGTAGTATCCAGGGCGCAGATACGCAGTATTTT
J: TRBJ2-7; V: TRBV7-3; size: NA; D: TRBD2; length: 14; CDR3: CASSPGTSGYEQYF; DNA: TGTGCCAGCAGCCCGGGGACTAGCGGCTACGAGCAGTACTTC
J: TRBJ2-7; V: TRBV27; size: NA; D: NA; length: 12; CDR3: CASSFWPYEQYF; DNA: TGTGCCAGCAGTTTCTGGCCCTACGAGCAGTACTTC
J: TRBJ1-2; V: TRBV18; size: NA; D: TRBD1; length: 15; CDR3: CASSPGTGPGYGYTF; DNA: TGTGCCAGCTCACCCGGGACAGGGCCAGGCTATGGCTACACCTTC
J: TRBJ2-7; V: TRBV11-2; size: few; D: NA; length: 12; CDR3: CASSTGFYEQYF; DNA: TGTGCCAGCAGCACAGGGTTCTACGAGCAGTACTTC
J: TRBJ2-7; V: TRBV28; size: few; D: TRBD1; length: 15; CDR3: CASSPPGTGRYEQYF; DNA: TGTGCCAGCAGTCCCCCGGGGACAGGAAGGTACGAGCAGTACTTC
J: TRBJ2-3; V: TRBV5-4; size: NA; D: TRBD2; length: 16; CDR3: CASSYGTSGNTDTQYF; DNA: TGTGCCAGCAGCTATGGGACTAGCGGAAACACAGATACGCAGTATTTT
J: TRBJ1-1; V: TRBV5-1; size: NA; D: TRBD1; length: 16; CDR3: CAQSGYRDRENTEAFF; DNA: TGCGCCCAGAGCGGTTACAGGGACAGGGAGAACACTGAAGCTTTCTTT
J: TRBJ2-1; V: TRBV27; size: NA; D: NA; length: 15; CDR3: CASSLSIAGYNEQFF; DNA: TGTGCCAGCAGTTTATCGATTGCGGGGTACAATGAGCAGTTCTTC
J: TRBJ2-1; V: TRBV4-2; size: few; D: TRBD2; length: 16; CDR3: CASSLWASGSYNEQFF; DNA: TGTGCCAGCAGCCTATGGGCTAGCGGGAGCTACAATGAGCAGTTCTTC
J: TRBJ1-5; V: TRBV27; size: few; D: NA; length: 14; CDR3: CASSLEGVEQPQHF; DNA: TGTGCCAGCAGTTTAGAGGGGGTGGAACAGCCCCAGCATTTT
J: TRBJ2-7; V: TRBV30; size: few; D: TRBD1; length: 12; CDR3: CAPGQGGYEQYF; DNA: TGTGCCCCAGGACAGGGGGGCTACGAGCAGTACTTC
J: TRBJ1-2; V: TRBV14; size: NA; D: NA; length: 16; CDR3: CASSQLGTQGNYGYTF; DNA: TGTGCCAGCAGCCAACTCGGGACACAGGGCAACTATGGCTACACCTTC
J: TRBJ1-2; V: TRBV19; size: NA; D: TRBD1; length: 15; CDR3: CASSGGTALNYGYTF; DNA: TGTGCCAGTAGTGGAGGGACAGCTCTGAACTATGGCTACACCTTC
J: TRBJ2-1; V: TRBV5-1; size: few; D: TRBD2; length: 14; CDR3: CASSPGLAGNEQFF; DNA: TGCGCCAGCAGCCCCGGACTAGCGGGCAATGAGCAGTTCTTC
J: TRBJ1-2; V: TRBV11-2; size: NA; D: NA; length: 15; CDR3: CASSPLTGGNYGYTF; DNA: TGTGCCAGCAGCCCATTAACCGGAGGGAACTATGGCTACACCTTC
J: TRBJ2-7; V: TRBV10-3; size: NA; D: NA; length: 11; CDR3: CAIQNAGEQYF; DNA: TGTGCCATCCAAAATGCCGGGGAGCAGTACTTC
J: TRBJ2-5; V: TRBV7-3; size: NA; D: NA; length: 15; CDR3: CASSLVRGGQETQYF; DNA: TGTGCCAGCAGCTTAGTCAGGGGCGGCCAAGAGACCCAGTACTTC
J: TRBJ2-5; V: TRBV5-1; size: once; D: TRBD2; length: 17; CDR3: CASSRTSGRGAGRAQYF; DNA: TGCGCCAGCAGCCGGACTAGCGGGAGAGGGGCAGGTCGGGCCCAGTACTTC
J: TRBJ1-2; V: TRBV28; size: once; D: TRBD1; length: 13; CDR3: CASRGDRAYGYTF; DNA: TGTGCCAGCAGGGGGGACAGGGCCTATGGCTACACCTTC
J: TRBJ2-7; V: TRBV7-2; size: NA; D: TRBD2; length: 16; CDR3: CASSLDASGSPYEQYF; DNA: TGTGCCAGCAGCTTAGACGCTAGCGGGAGTCCCTACGAGCAGTACTTC
J: TRBJ2-1; V: TRBV29-1; size: NA; D: TRBD2; length: 14; CDR3: CSVTGTSGYNEQFF; DNA: TGCAGCGTGACAGGGACTAGCGGGTACAATGAGCAGTTCTTC
J: TRBJ2-7; V: TRBV28; size: NA; D: NA; length: 14; CDR3: CASSFLAGSYEQYF; DNA: TGTGCCAGCAGTTTCCTAGCTGGCTCCTACGAGCAGTACTTC
J: TRBJ2-5; V: TRBV9; size: NA; D: TRBD2; length: 16; CDR3: CASSVGLARLQETQYF; DNA: TGTGCCAGCAGCGTGGGACTAGCCCGTTTGCAAGAGACCCAGTACTTC
J: TRBJ2-1; V: TRBV28; size: NA; D: NA; length: 12; CDR3: CASSLPSREQFF; DNA: TGTGCCAGCAGTTTACCCAGCAGGGAGCAGTTCTTC
J: TRBJ1-2; V: TRBV18; size: few; D: TRBD1; length: 14; CDR3: CASSPGTGRHGYTF; DNA: TGTGCCAGCTCACCCGGGACAGGGAGGCATGGCTACACCTTC
J: TRBJ2-3; V: TRBV30; size: NA; D: TRBD2; length: 15; CDR3: CAWSLGLAGTDTQYF; DNA: TGTGCCTGGAGTCTCGGACTAGCGGGAACAGATACGCAGTATTTT
J: TRBJ1-1; V: TRBV5-6; size: few; D: TRBD1; length: 14; CDR3: CASSFDRVSTEAFF; DNA: TGTGCCAGCAGCTTCGACAGGGTTTCCACTGAAGCTTTCTTT
J: TRBJ1-2; V: TRBV5-1; size: few; D: NA; length: 13; CDR3: CASSPVAEYGYTF; DNA: TGCGCCAGCAGCCCGGTAGCAGAGTATGGCTACACCTTC
J: TRBJ1-2; V: TRBV28; size: NA; D: TRBD1; length: 14; CDR3: CASSGDRWWNGYTF; DNA: TGTGCCAGCAGTGGGGACAGATGGTGGAATGGCTACACCTTC
J: TRBJ2-5; V: TRBV29-1; size: few; D: NA; length: 14; CDR3: CSVGRDILRETQYF; DNA: TGCAGCGTTGGTAGGGACATCCTCCGGGAGACCCAGTACTTC
J: TRBJ2-3; V: TRBV28; size: few; D: TRBD2; length: 15; CDR3: CASTGSGAVGDTQYF; DNA: TGTGCCAGCACCGGGAGCGGGGCCGTTGGAGATACGCAGTATTTT
J: TRBJ1-1; V: TRBV4-1; size: NA; D: NA; length: 17; CDR3: CASSQDLGRLMNTEAFF; DNA: TGCGCCAGCAGCCAAGATCTCGGCAGGCTTATGAACACTGAAGCTTTCTTT
J: TRBJ1-4; V: TRBV4-1; size: NA; D: NA; length: 18; CDR3: CASSQDTQPLRTNEKLFF; DNA: TGCGCCAGCAGCCAAGATACCCAACCCCTGAGAACTAATGAAAAACTGTTTTTT
J: TRBJ1-1; V: TRBV19; size: NA; D: NA; length: 14; CDR3: CASTMRTVLTEAFF; DNA: TGTGCCAGTACCATGAGGACAGTCCTCACTGAAGCTTTCTTT
J: TRBJ2-7; V: TRBV7-9; size: few; D: NA; length: 16; CDR3: CASSLGAGKSFYEQYF; DNA: TGTGCCAGCAGCTTAGGGGCGGGTAAGAGCTTCTACGAGCAGTACTTC
J: TRBJ1-2; V: TRBV5-6; size: few; D: TRBD1; length: 13; CDR3: CASTLDRPTGYTF; DNA: TGTGCCAGCACCCTGGACAGGCCGACCGGCTACACCTTC
J: TRBJ1-1; V: TRBV11-2; size: NA; D: NA; length: 12; CDR3: CASSPGQTEAFF; DNA: TGTGCCAGCAGCCCCGGACAGACTGAAGCTTTCTTT